Listed below are T cell receptor beta chains from one sample, sequenced in a study of blood T cell repertoires in COVID-19. Produced via immunoSEQ multiplex PCR; TCRdb's table is partial and in-frame only. The table shows about 120,000 clones, with around 87% occurring only once. Sequenced material: peripheral blood. Receptor source: a woman aged 70-85 years with acute or convalescent COVID-19. Both conserved end residues are part of each CDR3. Each record gives: D gene, V gene, J gene, clone size, CDR3 DNA, CDR3 protein. The D gene is left open where the match is weak. Clone size appears in some rows only: once, few, many, or a class for an expanded clone.

>TRBD1|TRBV30|TRBJ1-2|NA
TGTGCCTGGAGTGTACGGGACAGTGATTGGGGTGGCTACACCTTC
CAWSVRDSDWGGYTF
>NA|TRBV7-6|TRBJ2-5|NA
TGTGCCAGCAGTGGGGCCCAAGAGACCCAGTACTTC
CASSGAQETQYF
>NA|TRBV4-1|TRBJ1-5|NA
TGCGCCAGCAGCCAAGAATCAGGTCCTCAGCCCCAGCATTTT
CASSQESGPQPQHF
>TRBD1|TRBV7-6|TRBJ1-4|NA
TGTGCCAGCAGCCTTCAGACAGGGACTAATGAAAAACTGTTTTTT
CASSLQTGTNEKLFF
>NA|TRBV4-1|TRBJ2-6|NA
TGCGCCAGCAGCCAAGTCTGGCCAAGCTCTGGGGCCAACGTCCTGACTTTC
CASSQVWPSSGANVLTF
>NA|TRBV2|TRBJ1-6|NA
TGTGCCAGCATGATGGGGGCTAATTCACCCCTCCACTTT
CASMMGANSPLHF
>TRBD1|TRBV2|TRBJ1-6|once
TGTGCCAGCAGTGAAGGTGGGGCGACAGGGGGAGGGGGAAATTCACCCCTCCACTTT
CASSEGGATGGGGNSPLHF
>TRBD2|TRBV5-4|TRBJ2-5|NA
TGTGCCAGCAGCTCGGAACTAGCGGGGGGGCATGAGACCCAGTACTTC
CASSSELAGGHETQYF
>NA|TRBV5-1|TRBJ2-2|NA
TGCGCCAGCAGAGAGGGCAGCGGAAACACCGGGGAGCTGTTTTTT
CASREGSGNTGELFF
>TRBD2|TRBV5-1|TRBJ2-3|NA
TGCGCCAGCAGCTGGGGGACTAGCGGGGAATCGCAGTATTTT
CASSWGTSGESQYF
>TRBD2|TRBV7-9|TRBJ2-1|once
TGTGCCAGCAGCTTAGATTTATCGGGCGGGGGGCGGTTCTTC
CASSLDLSGGGRFF
>TRBD1|TRBV5-4|TRBJ1-3|NA
TGTGCCAGCAGCCGGACAGGGATCGTCTCTGGAAACACCATATATTTT
CASSRTGIVSGNTIYF
>NA|TRBV30|TRBJ1-1|NA
TGTGCCTGGAGGGCAACAGGGTTTGAAGCTTTCTTT
CAWRATGFEAFF
>NA|TRBV7-8|TRBJ2-7|NA
TGTGCCAGCAGCTTAGTTGGGGGGTCCCCCGACGAGCAGTACTTC
CASSLVGGSPDEQYF
>NA|TRBV14|TRBJ2-7|NA
TGTGCCAGCAGCCAAGGTCGGGTCCGGCAGGGCGAGCAGTACTTC
CASSQGRVRQGEQYF
>TRBD1|TRBV5-1|TRBJ1-3|NA
TGCGCCAGCAGCTCCGGACAGGGCGCAGGAAACACCATATATTTT
CASSSGQGAGNTIYF
>NA|TRBV3-1/TRBV3-2|TRBJ1-2|NA
TGTGCCAGCAGTCGGCGGGAGGGGGACTATGGCTACACCTTC
CASSRREGDYGYTF
>TRBD1|TRBV7-9|TRBJ2-1|NA
TGTGCCAGCACCCAAACCCCCGGGACAGGGTTGGGGGGTGAGCAGTTCTTC
CASTQTPGTGLGGEQFF
>TRBD1|TRBV11-1|TRBJ1-4|NA
TGTGCCAGCAGCTCAAGGGACAGGGCAAAGGAAAAACTGTTTTTT
CASSSRDRAKEKLFF
>NA|TRBV10-2|TRBJ1-1|NA
TGCGCCAGCAGAAGACAGGAAACCACTGAAGCTTTCTTT
CASRRQETTEAFF
>NA|TRBV5-4|TRBJ2-1|NA
TGTGCCAGCAGCTTTGACCGGGAGAATGAGCAGTTCTTC
CASSFDRENEQFF
>TRBD1|TRBV19|TRBJ2-6|NA
TGTGCCAGTAGTATAGAGGGACAGGGAATATCTGGGGCCAACGTCCTGACTTTC
CASSIEGQGISGANVLTF
>TRBD1|TRBV19|TRBJ2-1|NA
TGTGCCAGTAGTACATTACAGGGGTGGGAGCAGTTCTTC
CASSTLQGWEQFF
>TRBD1|TRBV18|TRBJ2-7|NA
TGTGCCAGCTCCCGGACAGGGACGTACGAGCAGTACTTC
CASSRTGTYEQYF
>TRBD1|TRBV29-1|TRBJ1-1|NA
TGCAGCGTTGAGCGAGGGGGCGGCACTGAAGCTTTCTTT
CSVERGGGTEAFF
>TRBD1|TRBV25-1|TRBJ1-2|NA
TGTGCCAGCAGCCCTCGACAGGGCGACTATGGCTACACCTTC
CASSPRQGDYGYTF
>NA|TRBV5-1|TRBJ1-4|NA
TGCGCCAGCAGGCCCCTAGACAGGACAGAAAAACTGTTTTTT
CASRPLDRTEKLFF
>NA|TRBV5-1|TRBJ2-5|NA
TGCGCCAGCAGCTTGCGGCAAGAGACCCAGTACTTC
CASSLRQETQYF
>NA|TRBV30|TRBJ2-5|NA
TGTGCCTGGAGGAAGTGGACACCTCAAGAGACCCAGTACTTC
CAWRKWTPQETQYF
>NA|TRBV19|TRBJ1-1|NA
TGTGCCAGTAGGGACAGCCCACAAAAGCGGAACACTGAAGCTTTCTTT
CASRDSPQKRNTEAFF
>TRBD1|TRBV7-9|TRBJ2-6|NA
TGTGCCAGCAGCTTAGCGTGGACAGGGGGCTCTGGGGCCAACGTCCTGACTTTC
CASSLAWTGGSGANVLTF
>NA|TRBV27|TRBJ1-3|NA
TGTGCCAGCAGTGATACAGGGTCTGGAAACACCATATATTTT
CASSDTGSGNTIYF
>NA|TRBV28|TRBJ2-2|NA
TGTGCCAGCAGTCCAAACAGGGCCACCGGGGAGCTGTTTTTT
CASSPNRATGELFF